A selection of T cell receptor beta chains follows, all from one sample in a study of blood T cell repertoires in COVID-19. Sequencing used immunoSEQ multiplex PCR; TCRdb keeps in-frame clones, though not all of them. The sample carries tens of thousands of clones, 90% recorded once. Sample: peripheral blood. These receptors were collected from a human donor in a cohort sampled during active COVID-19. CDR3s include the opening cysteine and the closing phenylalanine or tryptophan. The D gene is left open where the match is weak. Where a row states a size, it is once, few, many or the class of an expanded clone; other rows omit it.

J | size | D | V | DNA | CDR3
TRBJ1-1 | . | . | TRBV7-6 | TGTGCCAGCAGCTTAGCCATGAACACTGAAGCTTTCTTT | CASSLAMNTEAFF
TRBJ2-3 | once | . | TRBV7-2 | TGTGCCAGCAGCTTCACCACTAGTCTGATTTTTACAGATACGCAGTATTTT | CASSFTTSLIFTDTQYF
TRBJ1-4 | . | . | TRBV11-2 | TGTGCCAGCAGCCTACCGTCCGAAAAACTGTTTTTT | CASSLPSEKLFF
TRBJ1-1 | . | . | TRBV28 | TGTGCCAGCAATACGGGACACTTGAACACTGAAGCTTTCTTT | CASNTGHLNTEAFF
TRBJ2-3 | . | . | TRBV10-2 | TGCGCCAGCAGTGAGTCTAAAACAGATACGCAGTATTTT | CASSESKTDTQYF
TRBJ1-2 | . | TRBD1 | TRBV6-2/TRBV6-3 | TGTGCCAGCAGTTACTCGGCAGGGGGCTTGGAAGGCTACACCTTC | CASSYSAGGLEGYTF
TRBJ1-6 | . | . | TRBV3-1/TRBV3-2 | TGTGCCAGCAGCCAAGATGCGGGGCTGGGGAATAATTCACCCCTCCACTTT | CASSQDAGLGNNSPLHF
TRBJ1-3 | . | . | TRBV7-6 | TGTGCCAGCAGCTTATACGGCTCTGGAAACACCATATATTTT | CASSLYGSGNTIYF
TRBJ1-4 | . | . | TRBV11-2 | TGTGCCAGCAGCTTTAGGGGATCAGGGACAACTAATGAAAAACTGTTTTTT | CASSFRGSGTTNEKLFF
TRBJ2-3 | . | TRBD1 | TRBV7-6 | TGTGCCAGCAGCCTCCAACGCCCCGGGACAGCAGGCGATACGCAGTATTTT | CASSLQRPGTAGDTQYF
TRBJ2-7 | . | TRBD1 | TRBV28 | TGTGCCAGCCGGGACAGGGGTATTTACGAGCAGTACTTC | CASRDRGIYEQYF
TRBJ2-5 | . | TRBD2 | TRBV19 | TGTGCCAGTAGTACTCCCCAGCGGGGGGCCCAAGAGACCCAGTACTTC | CASSTPQRGAQETQYF
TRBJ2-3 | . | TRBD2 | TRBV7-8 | TGTGCCAGCAGCTTATGGCTAGCGGAACCCACAGATACGCAGTATTTT | CASSLWLAEPTDTQYF
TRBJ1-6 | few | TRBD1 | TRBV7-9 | TGTGCCAGCAGCTGGAGGGACAGTCGGAATTCACCCCTCCACTTT | CASSWRDSRNSPLHF
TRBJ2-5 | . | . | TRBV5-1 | TGCGCCAGCAGCTTGACGCGAGTTCCAGAGACCCAGTACTTC | CASSLTRVPETQYF
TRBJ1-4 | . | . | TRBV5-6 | TGTGCCAGCAGCTGGGGGACATTTGCAACTAATGAAAAACTGTTTTTT | CASSWGTFATNEKLFF
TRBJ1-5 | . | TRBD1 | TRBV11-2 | TGTGCCAGCAGCTTAGCAGGGGGCGGTCAGCCCCAGCATTTT | CASSLAGGGQPQHF
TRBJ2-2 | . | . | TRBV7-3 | TGTGCCAGCAGCTTAATGGGAGGTGGTCAAGCCGGGGAGCTGTTTTTT | CASSLMGGGQAGELFF
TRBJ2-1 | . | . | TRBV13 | TGTGCCAGCAGCTTAGGAGGGGTGGATGAGCAGTTCTTC | CASSLGGVDEQFF
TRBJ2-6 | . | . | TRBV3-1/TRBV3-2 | TGTGCCAGCACCGGGTTCCCAGAAGTCCTGACTTTC | CASTGFPEVLTF
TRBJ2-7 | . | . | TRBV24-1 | TGTGCCACCAGTGATTCCCTAGAGGAGCAGTACTTC | CATSDSLEEQYF
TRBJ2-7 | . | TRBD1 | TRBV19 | TGTGCCAGTAGTATATTAGGACAGGCCTACGAGCAGTACTTC | CASSILGQAYEQYF
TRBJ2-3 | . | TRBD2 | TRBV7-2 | TGTGCCAGCAGCTTAGGTGCTAGCGGAACCACAGATACGCAGTATTTT | CASSLGASGTTDTQYF
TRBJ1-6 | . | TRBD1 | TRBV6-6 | TGTGCCAGCAGTCAACGCCGGCTCGGAGGGGGCCCGCTCTATAATTCACCCCTCCACTTT | CASSQRRLGGGPLYNSPLHF
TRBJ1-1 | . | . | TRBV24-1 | TGTGCCACCAGTGACTTTTTGAACACTGAAGCTTTCTTT | CATSDFLNTEAFF
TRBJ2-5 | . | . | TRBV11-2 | TGTGCCAGCAGCTCGGGTACAGGTTTCTACCAAGAGACCCAGTACTTC | CASSSGTGFYQETQYF
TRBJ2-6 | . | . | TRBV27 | TGTGCCAGCAGTCTTATCTGGGCCAACGTCCTGACTTTC | CASSLIWANVLTF
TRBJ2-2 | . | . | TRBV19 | TGTGCCAGTACCCCGAACGGTGCCCCCACCGGGGAGCTGTTTTTT | CASTPNGAPTGELFF
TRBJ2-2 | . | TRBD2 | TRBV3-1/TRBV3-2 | TGTGCCAGCAGCCAAGGAACTAGCGGGGGGGCCGAAACCGGGGAGCTGTTTTTT | CASSQGTSGGAETGELFF
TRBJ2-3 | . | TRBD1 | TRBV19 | TGTGCCAGTAGTATCCAGGGGGCAGATACGCAGTATTTT | CASSIQGADTQYF
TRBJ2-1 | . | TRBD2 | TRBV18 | TGTGCCAGCTCACCAATTCACGGGGGGAATGAGCAGTTCTTC | CASSPIHGGNEQFF
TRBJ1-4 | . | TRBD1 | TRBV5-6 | TGTGCCAGCAGCTACACAGGGGCTGAAAAACTGTTTTTT | CASSYTGAEKLFF
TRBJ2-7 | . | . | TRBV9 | TGTGCCAGCAGCCCCCACGGGACATCTTACTACGAGCAGTACTTC | CASSPHGTSYYEQYF
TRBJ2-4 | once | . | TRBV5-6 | TGTGCCAGCAGACTAGGGGAGGACATTCAGTACTTC | CASRLGEDIQYF
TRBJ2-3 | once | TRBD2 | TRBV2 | TGTGCCAGCAGTGACCCTAGCGGATTCACAGATACGCAGTATTTT | CASSDPSGFTDTQYF
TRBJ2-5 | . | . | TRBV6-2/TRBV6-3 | TGTGCCAGCAGTGGGGGGACTTCCCGCGCGACCCAGTACTTC | CASSGGTSRATQYF
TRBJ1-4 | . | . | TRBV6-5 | TGTGCCAGCAGAGCAGGGGTGGGTGAAAAACTGTTTTTT | CASRAGVGEKLFF
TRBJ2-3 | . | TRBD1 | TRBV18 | TGTGCCAGCTCACGAACAGGGGCGGCAGATACGCAGTATTTT | CASSRTGAADTQYF
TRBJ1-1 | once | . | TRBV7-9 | TGTGCCAGCAGCTTAGTGCTGGAGGTCACTGAAGCTTTCTTT | CASSLVLEVTEAFF
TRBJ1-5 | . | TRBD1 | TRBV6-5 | TGTGCCAGCAGCCCCGACAGGGGGCGGAATCAGCCCCAGCATTTT | CASSPDRGRNQPQHF
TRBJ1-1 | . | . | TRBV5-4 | TGTGCCAGCAGCTTGGAGGTCGGTCTGACGGGGTCTGAAGCTTTCTTT | CASSLEVGLTGSEAFF
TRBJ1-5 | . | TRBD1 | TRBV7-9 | TGTGCCAGCAGCTTAGGTTTGGATCCAGGGGGCTTCACTCAGCCCCAGCATTTT | CASSLGLDPGGFTQPQHF
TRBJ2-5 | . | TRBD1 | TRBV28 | TGTGCCAGCAGTTTAATATCGGTACAGGGGCAAGAGACCCAGTACTTC | CASSLISVQGQETQYF
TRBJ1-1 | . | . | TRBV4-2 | TGTGCCAGCAACCTGGGACAACTTTCGAACACTGAAGCTTTCTTT | CASNLGQLSNTEAFF
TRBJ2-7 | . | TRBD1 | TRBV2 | TGTGCCAGCAGTGCCAGGACAGGGTACCACGAGCAGTACTTC | CASSARTGYHEQYF
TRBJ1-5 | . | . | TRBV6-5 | TGTGCCAGCAGTTATTCTGCGAGCAATCAGCCCCAGCATTTT | CASSYSASNQPQHF
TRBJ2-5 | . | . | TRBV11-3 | TGTGCCAGCAGCTTAGGCAGGCAAGAGACCCAGTACTTC | CASSLGRQETQYF
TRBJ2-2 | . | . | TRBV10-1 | TGCGCCAGCAGTGAGCCCAGACACATGGCCGGGAAATCGAACACCGGGGAGCTGTTTTTT | CASSEPRHMAGKSNTGELFF
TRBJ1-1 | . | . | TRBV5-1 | TGCGCCAGCAGTCCCCAGACAGACGGGAGGACTGAAGCTTTCTTT | CASSPQTDGRTEAFF
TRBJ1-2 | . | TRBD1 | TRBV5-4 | TGTGCCAGCAGGACGGGACAGGGCCTTTATTATGGCTACACCTTC | CASRTGQGLYYGYTF
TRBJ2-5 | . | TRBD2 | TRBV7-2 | TGTGCCAGCAGCACCTTACCGGGTGGGCTAGCGGGGGGTGAGACCCAGTACTTC | CASSTLPGGLAGGETQYF
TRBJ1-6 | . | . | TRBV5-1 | TGCGCCAGCTGGCGGGGGGACAAAAATTCACCCCTCCACTTT | CASWRGDKNSPLHF
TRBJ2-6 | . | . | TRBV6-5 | TGTGCCAGCAAGGAGGGATTCTCTGGGGCCAACGTCCTGACTTTC | CASKEGFSGANVLTF
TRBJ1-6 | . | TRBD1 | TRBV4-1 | TGCGCCAGCAGCCAAGGCGCCCGGAACAGGGGGCTTTCACCCCTCCACTTT | CASSQGARNRGLSPLHF
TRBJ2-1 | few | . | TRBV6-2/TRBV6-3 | TGTGCCAGCAGTTACGACAGCGCCAATGAGCAGTTCTTC | CASSYDSANEQFF
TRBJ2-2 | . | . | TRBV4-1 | TGCGCCAGCAGCCAAGGGGGACTGGGGGTAAACACCGGGGAGCTGTTTTTT | CASSQGGLGVNTGELFF
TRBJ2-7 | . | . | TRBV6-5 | TGTGCCAGCAGTCGCCGGGGGGACAGGACCTACGAGCAGTACTTC | CASSRRGDRTYEQYF
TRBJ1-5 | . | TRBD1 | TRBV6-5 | TGTGCCAGCAGTAAGGACAGGACTAGCAATCAGCCCCAGCATTTT | CASSKDRTSNQPQHF
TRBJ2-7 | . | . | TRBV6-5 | TGTGCCAGCAGCCAGGCTCCAACCTACGAGCAGTACTTC | CASSQAPTYEQYF